This TCR beta chain was identified in a study of identifying expanded T cells in peripheral blood (dated by TCRdb to 2018 to 2020). Study-wide context: Technical replicates were generated by sequencing separate aliquots of the same genomic DNA pool, and four replicates were compared pairwise. Overall results and qualifications from the work: For all healthy donors, the variance in clone template counts between approximately 2-week samples rose significantly as total template count increased. The binomial model flagged around 1.1 differentially abundant clones between technical replicates, compared with approximately 15 over approximately 2 weeks and 19 to 20 over about four weeks. The authors expected that over much longer intervals, such as months to years, biological variance in healthy repertoires might increase even further. Across all healthy-donor time intervals, the beta-binomial model significantly lowered both the number of clones called differentially abundant and the false-positive rate.

Regarding this clone: Its antigen is currently not known. No base quality values were provided; no much bigger clone lies one nucleotide off.

TCRbeta CDR3 regions were profiled by bias-controlled multiplex PCR amplification of genomic DNA with the immunoSEQ Assay. In the original analysis: The absolute abundance of each unique TCRbeta CDR3 region was quantified after sequences were collapsed and filtered. Differential abundance was assessed using a binomial (Fisher-equivalent) model and a beta-binomial model in which time-dependent variance fitted from healthy donors was added. Clones with fewer than 5 combined templates were removed, and differential abundance was called for clones with a Benjamini-Hochberg FDR below 0.01. Using the form v = (b*log(k)+a)^2, the beta-binomial variance was modeled as a function of the total template count across the two samples. TCRdb provides this immuneACCESS table in a form limited to in-frame rearrangements. Some clones are lacking; in checked studies, under half of them reflect an unresolved V gene, and why the rest are absent is not known. That table is the source of V, J and clone size, and D and trimming were worked out from the DNA. The sample table lists approximately 120,000 clones, roughly 82% of them with a count of one. 3.3% of the sample rests with the top ten.

No immune events, such as infections, were documented for the healthy donors during the collection period. To calibrate time-dependent variance in a beta-binomial model of T-cell clone differential abundance, blood repertoires from healthy donors were used as a training cohort. There were roughly 10 healthy donors in the training cohort, of whom 3 were female and 7 were male. On average the donors were approximately 42 years old, and their ages spanned roughly 29 to 64 years. Whole blood was collected from each healthy donor at three time points spaced 2 to 3 weeks apart and obtained from a commercial supplier. For immunosequencing, genomic DNA was extracted from unsorted whole blood. This TCR derives from a person between 18 and 75 years old in good health. The source material was blood.

The DNA sequence is as follows: TGTGCCAGCAGCCTGGGAGGTCATAATTCACCCCTCCACTTT. It specifies CASSLGGHNSPLHF. The V and J segments used are TRBV13 and TRBJ1-6; the D gene cannot be resolved reliably. The CDR3 sequence holds 14 residues, the cysteine and phenylalanine included. The only DNA kept is the CDR3, 42 bases in frame from the first base. Trimming at the junction amounts to 5 bases on V and 5 bases on J, and the germline ends lie 10 bases apart. In the germline V gene (reference sequence), CDR1 corresponds to PRHDT and CDR2 to FYEKMQ.